This TCR beta chain emerged from a study of blood T cells in healthy people across ages. Notes on the study in general: PBMCs were not sorted, which prevented a conclusive comparison of naive versus antigen-experienced cells.

Together with a sample-barcoded 5' primer, a J-beta primer mix was included in a second PCR lasting roughly 7 to 11 cycles. Each CDR3 protein is one row after TCRdb ran MiXCR on the 5' RACE reads. The table has roughly 930,000 distinct CDR3 sequences, roughly 50% seen once. V shed 3 bases and J shed 1 base, with 8 bases lying between them. The CDR3 has 14 amino acids. Per the germline V gene, CDR1 is SNHLY and CDR2 is FYNNEI. Remarks on this clonotype: Its antigen remains unknown.

V usage is TRBV2 and J usage is TRBJ2-3; no reliable D call. Input material: blood. The receptor comes from a man aged 25-40 years in good health. As DNA, the CDR3 is TGTGCCAGCAGTGATTCCAGTCGCACAGATACGCAGTATTTT. Residues: CASSDSSRTDTQYF.